The present T cell receptor beta chain was sequenced within a study of cytomegalovirus exposure and HLA in healthy donors (dated by TCRdb to between 2016 and 2019). About the study as a whole: According to an earlier analysis of a few hundred of the donors, 200 million or so T cells yielded 90 million to 130 million unique TCR beta sequences and about 300 Gb of sequence data. The study used immunosequencing to profile the T cell repertoires of several hundred subjects and linked those repertoires to cytomegalovirus serostatus. HLA typing covered class I and class II loci at four-digit resolution. Among the roughly 380 genotyped donors, around 81% belonged to the genetic ancestry cluster associated with self-reported Caucasian donors. A later genetic analysis used genome-wide SNP genotypes for about three fifths of the 666 donors, treating that subset as a discovery cohort. The number of typed donors differed by locus: about 620-640 for A, B, C, DRB1 and DQB1; approximately 530 for DQA1; roughly 600 for DPA1; and about 450 for DPB1. In a later analysis, previously published TCR beta repertoires from 666 donors were re-analyzed and high-resolution HLA genotyping was added so that TCR occurrence patterns could be studied. In the later analysis, no new phenotypic data were used to find candidate immune exposures; instead, reliance was placed on TCR beta sequences and their occurrence across donors. On average, about 240,000 unique TCR beta nucleotide sequences were sequenced per donor among a few hundred genotyped donors of the cohort, with approximately 18% of those sequences being non-productive. Donor age, sex, ethnicity and CMV serostatus were compiled together with the repertoire data. A separate validation cohort of some 130 different subjects was used in addition to the approximately 610-subject first cohort. Because of strong linkage in the cohort, a few DR-DQ haplotypes were treated as single units for association and clustering. The study aimed to test whether signatures of past pathogen exposure could be identified by cataloging public T cell receptors. All discovery cohort repertoires had been generated on a single sequencing platform. An early release that covered about 600 HLA-typed donors contained around 300 gigabases of sequencing data and some 87 million unique TCR sequences. An earlier analysis of some 600 of the donors applied high-throughput TCR beta sequencing to assess whether each TCR beta V gene segment acted as functional or pseudogenic. The study combined high-throughput TCR immunosequencing, statistical association of individual TCRs with disease status, and machine learning to predict cytomegalovirus infection status.

The investigation overall reported the following: Presence/absence analyses assumed roughly uniform sequencing depth across donors, an assumption that may not hold. The cohort was sequenced for TCR beta chains only, and without alpha or paired-chain data the features that could be detected were limited. A few of the identified cytomegalovirus-associated TCR beta chains were confirmed in vitro to be specific for cytomegalovirus antigens. Because HLA typing was missing for some donors at each locus, association tests included only the typed subset. Specific HLA alleles were associated with 15,000 to 20,000 TCR beta sequences at a false discovery rate of 0.05 in a later analysis. A group of highly shared sequence variants was considered likely to be a technical artifact of the sequencing pipeline. The authors suggested that the approach could potentially be generalized to other disease states and immunological phenotypes. In a later analysis, HLA-associated TCR beta chains showed more clonal expansion and lower generation probabilities than non-associated chains that were equally common. A later analysis found that most CMV-associated TCR beta chains appeared HLA-restricted, with HLA associations seemingly driven largely by CMV exposure. A further reported finding was that TCR beta sequences accurately predicted the HLA-A and HLA-B alleles for most subjects in the first cohort. Across donors, most TCR sequences were observed very rarely, whereas some public TCRs were present in many individuals. A later genetic analysis reported fewer N-insertions in productive TCRs among donors in an Asian-associated ancestry cluster than the roughly 700-donor mean. In a later analysis, several top co-occurrence clusters were reported to appear linked to parvovirus B19, influenza, CMV and Epstein-Barr virus. The classifier was reported to diagnose cytomegalovirus status with high specificity and sensitivity in both the original and validation cohorts. Correlated functional status among segregating V segments might be attributable to linkage disequilibrium, but an unknown experimental factor could not be ruled out. Because counts were too low, some 17 rarely observed V segments, including chromosome 9 orphons, were left out of the earlier analysis of 587 of the donors. In the study, 150 to 200 TCR beta chains were listed as associated with cytomegalovirus. A later genetic analysis associated a missense DCLRE1C variant with V-gene and J-gene trimming of TCR beta chains, and an independent cohort replicated the association. For the cohort, immune exposure information was limited to CMV serostatus. According to a later analysis, TCR association rates differed among HLA loci, with DRB1 alleles showing the most associated TCRs and HLA-C alleles showing the fewest. Some IMGT-functional V segments, including TRBV6-2 and TRBV6-3, could not be told apart with the 87-base-pair reads, so those segments were excluded. An earlier analysis of some 560 of the donors showed that most TCR beta V segments appeared in productive rearrangements either about 87% or about 30% of the time, which broadly matched IMGT annotations. Assigning TCR associations to individual alleles was difficult when HLA alleles, especially DR and DQ, strongly co-occurred.

V gives up 6 bases and J gives up 5 bases, and the segment between their germline ends measures 13 bases. Inclusive of the bounding cysteine and phenylalanine, the CDR3 is 13 residues long. The retained sequence is limited to the CDR3, 39 bases, with the frame set at the first base. Via the germline V gene, CDR1 is MGHRA and CDR2 YSYEKL. Libraries were built with the immunoSEQ multiplex PCR assay. For the multiplex PCR, a mixture combining 60 forward primers for TCR Vbeta segments and 13 reverse primers for TCR Jbeta segments was used. The CDR3 region of rearranged TCR beta genes was amplified from genomic DNA with a multiplex PCR assay. The amplified TCR beta libraries were sequenced on the Illumina HiSeq System as 87-base-pair reads. As for how the authors treated the data: A later analysis tallied around 87 million unique TCR beta chains across the approximately 670 repertoires, and some 10 million of those chains were shared by two or more donors. Raw reads were error-corrected and collapsed into unique sequences with a nearest-neighbor algorithm that merged closely related sequences to remove PCR and sequencing errors. CDR3 sequences were aligned to IMGT reference sequences to assign V, D and J gene segments. For a sequence to be retained, a match of at least six nucleotides to both a V gene segment and a J gene segment was required. Rearrangements were called productive when the CDR3 lacked stop codons and stayed in frame with V and J; all others were non-productive. Following IMGT convention, CDR3 was defined as the stretch from the second conserved V-encoded cysteine to the conserved J-encoded phenylalanine. In an earlier analysis of more than 550 of the donors, sequences lacking an unambiguous match to a single V gene segment were excluded. An earlier analysis of a few hundred of the donors called V segments functional above 56.7% productive rearrangements and segregating when the between-donor standard deviation exceeded 5%. A statistical classification framework was developed to diagnose cytomegalovirus status using the catalog of TCR beta chain sequences. In a later analysis, TCR nucleotide sequences were compared against IMGT/GENE-DB human TR gene sequences so that V and J genes could be assigned. In a later analysis, CDR3 sequences and most-parsimonious VDJ recombination scenarios were assigned using the TCRdist pipeline. In a later analysis, every TCR beta chain was defined by the combination of its CDR3 amino acid sequence and its V-gene family, and reads without a unique V-gene family were dropped. As a way to deal with suspected cross-contamination and a sequencing artifact, a later analysis dropped hundreds of nucleotide sequences that were highly shared and had low generation probability. In a later analysis, a clonal expansion index was calculated for each public chain from normalized within-repertoire ranks of inferred template counts. Generation probabilities in a later analysis came from a VDJ recombination model fitted to out-of-frame rearrangements, and those results were checked against IGoR. In a later analysis, TCR-TCR, TCR-HLA and TCR-CMV co-occurrence was scored with hypergeometric tests, and a repertoire-size bias correction was applied to TCR pairs. To estimate false discovery rates, a later analysis permuted the HLA or CMV assignments 20 times. In a later analysis, co-occurring TCRs were grouped using DBSCAN, with TCRdist sequence similarity added in when clustering inside HLA-allele-positive subsets. For co-occurrence clustering, repertoires with fewer than 30,000 or more than 120,000 public chains were excluded, along with about five repertoires with anomalous nucleotide sharing. The table was pulled from immuneACCESS by TCRdb, which kept in-frame rearrangements only. Such tables lose some clones; where checked, under half of the loss comes from unresolved V genes, and the rest has no known cause. Clonal size and the V and J genes are those of that table, whereas D and trimming came from the DNA. This sample comprises about 170,000 clones, 79% of them detected only once. The ten largest clones take up about 2% of the sample.

Concerning this clone itself: Its antigen specificity is not known. Per-nucleotide qualities are absent, and no much larger clonotype sits a single base away.

The cohort consisted of some 730 healthy bone marrow donors. All cohort members were sampled while nominally healthy, although unrecorded immune exposures were likely present. The donor was CMV seronegative and belonged to the group of 352 seronegative cohort members. A peripheral blood sample was collected from each donor, and TCR beta sequencing was performed on peripheral blood mononuclear cells. Genomic DNA was extracted from the blood cell samples with the Qiagen DNeasy Blood Extraction Kit. Material: PBMCs. The receptor's source is a woman aged 45-65 years in good health and CMV-seronegative. The rearranged chain carries TRBV4-1 and TRBJ1-1, with the D gene uncertain. The nucleotide sequence reads TGCGCCAGCAGGGCCGGGAAAATAACTGAAGCTTTCTTT. Its protein is CASRAGKITEAFF.